The 6 T cell receptor beta chains below all came from one sample that was sequenced in a study of STAT5B mutations in CD4+ large granular lymphocyte leukemia (dated by TCRdb to about 2022). Receptor libraries were prepared by the immunoSEQ multiplex PCR assay. TCRdb provides this immuneACCESS table in a form limited to in-frame rearrangements. Some clones are lacking; in checked studies, under half of them reflect an unresolved V gene, and why the rest are absent is not known. The sample profile shows 25,000 to 30,000 clones; 78% of them were found once. The biggest ten clones account for less than 1.3% of the sample. The material sequenced was CD4+ T cells from blood buffy coats. The receptor source for this set is a human donor in good health.

The J gene is TRBJ2-5, the V gene TRBV21-1; the D call TRBD1 from the table was never checked on the DNA. TRBV21-1 is flagged as a pseudogene. The CDR3 spans 15 residues. The CDR3 reads CASSKSWGHQETQYF. As DNA, the CDR3 is TGTGCCAGCAGCAAAAGTTGGGGGCACCAAGAGACCCAGTACTTC.

This clone was counted once. V and J are TRBV5-1 and TRBJ1-2; 7 nucleotides match TRBD1. With V trimmed by 0 bases and J by 5 bases, 7 bases remained unmatched. The CDR3 has 15 amino acids. Germline V CDR1 and CDR2: SGHRS, YFSETQ. CDR3 in amino acids: CASSLAGGPGYGYTF. Written as DNA, the CDR3 is TGCGCCAGCAGCTTGGCAGGGGGACCCGGGTATGGCTACACCTTC.

This chain joins TRBV29-1 and TRBJ1-2; no definite D call. The V gene lost 3 bases and the J gene lost 4 bases, with 9 bases spanning the gap. The CDR3 is made up of 12 amino acids. Germline loops: CDR1 SQVTM, CDR2 ANQGSEA. In DNA form, the CDR3 reads TGCAGCGTTGAGTCCGGATTCTATGGCTACACCTTC. Translating gives CSVESGFYGYTF.

The sample holds a few counts of this clone. The V and J genes are TRBV2 and TRBJ1-6; unclear D gene. The germline V gene encodes CDR1 SNHLY and CDR2 FYNNEI. The CDR3 sequence is 15 residues long. Deletions cut 6 bases from V and 0 bases from J, with 9 bases between. CDR3 DNA: TGTGCCAGCAGACCCAGTAGCTCCTATAATTCACCCCTCCACTTT. It translates to CASRPSSSYNSPLHF.

This clone has only a few counts. This rearrangement joins TRBV5-1 to TRBJ1-1; TRBD1 might be the D (5 bases). The CDR3 has 14 amino acids. V shed 1 base and J shed 1 base, with 8 bases lying between them. CDR1 is SGHRS, CDR2 YFSETQ, per germline. CDR3 protein: CASSLNTGNTEAFF. CDR3 DNA: TGCGCCAGCAGCTTGAACACAGGGAACACTGAAGCTTTCTTT.

The chain has TRBV7-7 and TRBJ2-1, with 12 bases aligning to TRBD2. The CDR3 runs to 16 residues. The germline V gene has CDR1 SSHAT and CDR2 FNYEAQ (reference sequence). The J segment lost 10 bases and the V segment lost 1 base, leaving 8 bases of the junction unmatched. This CDR3 reads CASSLGASGRAEEQFF. The CDR3 DNA sequence: TGTGCCAGCAGCTTAGGGGCTAGCGGGAGGGCCGAAGAGCAGTTCTTC.